This T cell receptor (beta chain) was recovered during a study of regulatory T cells in long-lasting Graves disease. Regarding the study as a whole: Newly diagnosed patients had higher TCR diversity than persistent Graves' patients did. TRBV28, TRBJ1-2 and TRBJ2-5 were favored in persistent disease.

Specified time point: newly diagnosed GD, antithyroid drugs for less than 3 months. PBMCs were the source of the RNA used for TCR sequencing. Through Arm-PCR of CDR3 regions and iRepertoire HTBI primers, TCR beta libraries were built. TCRdb recomputed calls from the multiplex PCR reads with MiXCR, one row per CDR3 protein. The sample lists about 620,000 distinct CDR3 sequences, about 15% occurring once. This clonotype showed up many times. What it binds is not known. Losses at the gene ends were 6 bases for V and 2 bases for J; bases not matched to a gene: 9. CDR3 length: 15 amino acids. Germline CDR1 is SNHLY and CDR2 is FYNNEI. Another study also made use of these data, one on T cells in Graves' hyperthyroidism and ophthalmopathy. That paper states: First-round RT-PCR of the TCR CDR3 relied on the HTBI primer set.

This receptor was taken from a woman aged 25 to 39 with Graves disease. This rearrangement joins TRBV2 to TRBJ2-7; 8 bases are shared with TRBD1. This sample comprised peripheral blood mononuclear cells (PBMCs), obtained at new diagnosis, from a patient treated with antithyroid drugs. The CDR3 loop is CASSLRDRTTYEQYF. CDR3 coding DNA: TGTGCCAGCAGCCTCCGGGACAGGACCACCTACGAGCAGTACTTC.